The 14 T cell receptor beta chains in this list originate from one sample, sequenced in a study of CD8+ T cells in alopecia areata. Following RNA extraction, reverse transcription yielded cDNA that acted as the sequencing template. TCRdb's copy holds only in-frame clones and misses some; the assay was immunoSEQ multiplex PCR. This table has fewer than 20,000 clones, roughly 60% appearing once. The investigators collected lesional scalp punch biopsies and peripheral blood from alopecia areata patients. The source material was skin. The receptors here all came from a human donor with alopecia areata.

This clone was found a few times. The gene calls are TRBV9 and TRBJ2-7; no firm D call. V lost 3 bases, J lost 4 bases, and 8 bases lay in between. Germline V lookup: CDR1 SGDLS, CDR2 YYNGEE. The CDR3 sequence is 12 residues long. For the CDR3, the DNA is TGTGCCAGCAGCGCGAACGGGTACGAGCAGTACTTC. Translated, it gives CASSANGYEQYF.

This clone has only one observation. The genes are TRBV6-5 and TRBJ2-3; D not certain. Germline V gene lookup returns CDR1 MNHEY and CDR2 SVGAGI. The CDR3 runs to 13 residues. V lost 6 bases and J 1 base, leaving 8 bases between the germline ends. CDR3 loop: CASRGLGTDTQYF. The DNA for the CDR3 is TGTGCCAGCAGAGGGCTGGGCACAGATACGCAGTATTTT.

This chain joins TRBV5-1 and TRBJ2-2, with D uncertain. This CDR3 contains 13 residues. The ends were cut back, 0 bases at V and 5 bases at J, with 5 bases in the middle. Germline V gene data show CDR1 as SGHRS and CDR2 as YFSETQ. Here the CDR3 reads CASSLDHTGELFF. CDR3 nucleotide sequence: TGCGCCAGCAGCTTGGACCATACCGGGGAGCTGTTTTTT.

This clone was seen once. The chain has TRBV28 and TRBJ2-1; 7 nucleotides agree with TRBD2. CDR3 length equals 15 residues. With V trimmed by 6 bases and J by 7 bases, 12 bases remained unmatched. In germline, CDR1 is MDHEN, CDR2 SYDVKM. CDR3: CASRRGGSVINEQFF. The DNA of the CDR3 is TGTGCCAGCAGGCGAGGCGGGAGCGTAATTAATGAGCAGTTCTTC.

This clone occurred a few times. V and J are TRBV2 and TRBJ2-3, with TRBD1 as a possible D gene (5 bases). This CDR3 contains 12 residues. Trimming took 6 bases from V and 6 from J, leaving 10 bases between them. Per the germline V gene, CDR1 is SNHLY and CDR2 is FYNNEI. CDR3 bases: TGTGCCAGCAGAGGGGAAACCGATACGCAGTATTTT. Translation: CASRGETDTQYF.

CDR3 sequence reads: CASTNSRDYSRSQQFF. CDR3 sequence (DNA): TGTGCCAGCACCAACTCCCGGGACTACAGTCGGAGCCAGCAGTTCTTC. The chain joins TRBV13 to TRBJ2-1; 7 bases line up with TRBD2. The V gene end was trimmed by 7 bases and the J gene end by 11 bases; junction bases not matched to a gene: 20. Germline loops: CDR1 PRHDT, CDR2 FYEKMQ (reference sequence). The CDR3 has 16 residues.

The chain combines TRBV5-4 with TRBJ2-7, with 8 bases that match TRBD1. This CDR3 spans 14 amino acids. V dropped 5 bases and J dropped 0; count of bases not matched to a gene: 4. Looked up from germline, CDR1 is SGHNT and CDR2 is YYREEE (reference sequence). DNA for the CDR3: TGTGCCAGCAGTACGACAGGGGTCTCCTACGAGCAGTACTTC. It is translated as CASSTTGVSYEQYF. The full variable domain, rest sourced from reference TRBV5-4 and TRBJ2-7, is ETGVTQSPTHLIKTRGQQVTLRCSSQSGHNTVSWYQQALGQGPQFIFQYYREEENGRGNFPPRFSGLQFPNYSSELNVNALELDDSALYLCASSTTGVSYEQYFGPGTRLTVT.

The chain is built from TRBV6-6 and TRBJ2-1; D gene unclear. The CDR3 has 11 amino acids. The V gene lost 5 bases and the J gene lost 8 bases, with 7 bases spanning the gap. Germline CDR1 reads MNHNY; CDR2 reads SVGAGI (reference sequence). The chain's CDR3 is CASSALYEQFF. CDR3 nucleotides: TGTGCCAGCAGTGCCCTATATGAGCAGTTCTTC.

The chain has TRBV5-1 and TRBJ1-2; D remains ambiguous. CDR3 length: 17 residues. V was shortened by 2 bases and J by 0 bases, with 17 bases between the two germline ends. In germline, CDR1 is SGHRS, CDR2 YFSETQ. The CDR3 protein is CASSFGQALFTNYGYTF. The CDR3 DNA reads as TGCGCCAGCAGCTTTGGCCAGGCTCTTTTCACTAACTATGGCTACACCTTC. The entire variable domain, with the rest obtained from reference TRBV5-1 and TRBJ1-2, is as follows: KAGVTQTPRYLIKTRGQQVTLSCSPISGHRSVSWYQQTPGQGLQFLFEYFSETQRNKGNFPGRFSGRQFSNSRSEMNVSTLELGDSALYLCASSFGQALFTNYGYTFGSGTRLTVV.

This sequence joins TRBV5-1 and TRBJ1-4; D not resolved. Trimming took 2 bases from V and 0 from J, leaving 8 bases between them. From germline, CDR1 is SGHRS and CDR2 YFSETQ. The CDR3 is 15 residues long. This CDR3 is CASSFLRPTNEKLFF. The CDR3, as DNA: TGCGCCAGCAGCTTCCTGCGTCCAACTAATGAAAAACTGTTTTTT.

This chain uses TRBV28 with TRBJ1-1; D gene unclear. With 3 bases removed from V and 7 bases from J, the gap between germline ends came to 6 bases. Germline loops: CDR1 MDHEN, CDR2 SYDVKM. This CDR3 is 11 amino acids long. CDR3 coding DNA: TGTGCCAGCAGTTTCCCGGATGAAGCTTTCTTT. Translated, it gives CASSFPDEAFF.

The CDR3 nucleotides are TGTGCCAGCAGTTACCCCGGTACGTCGCTGTTTTTT. It is translated as CASSYPGTSLFF. The V gene is TRBV6-5, the J gene TRBJ1-4; D gene unclear. Germline lookup yields CDR1 MNHEY and CDR2 SVGAGI. The CDR3 is 12 residues long. V lost 2 bases to trimming and J lost 14 bases, with 12 bases between them.

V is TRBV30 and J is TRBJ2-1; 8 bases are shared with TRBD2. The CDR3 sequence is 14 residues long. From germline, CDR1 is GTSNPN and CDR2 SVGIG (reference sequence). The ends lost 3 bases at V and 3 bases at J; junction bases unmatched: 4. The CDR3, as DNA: TGTGCCTGGAGGCGCAGCGGGAGCTACAATGAGCAGTTCTTC. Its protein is CAWRRSGSYNEQFF.

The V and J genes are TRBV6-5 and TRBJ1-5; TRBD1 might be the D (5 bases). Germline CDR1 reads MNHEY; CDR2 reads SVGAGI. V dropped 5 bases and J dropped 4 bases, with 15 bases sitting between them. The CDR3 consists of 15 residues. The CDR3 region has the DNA TGTGCCAGCAGTCGGACCGGGACTCCTAATCAGCCCCAGCATTTT. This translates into CASSRTGTPNQPQHF.